This passage covers 8 T cell receptor beta chains from one sample sequenced in a study of blood T cell repertoires in COVID-19. Using immunoSEQ multiplex PCR, the repertoire was profiled, and TCRdb retains in-frame clones only, with some absent. The table lists about 200,000 clones, roughly nine tenths of them singletons, with approximately 4.3% in the top ten. Sequencing was carried out using PBMCs or T cells enriched from blood (not recorded which). These receptors were collected from a woman aged 25 to 39 with acute COVID-19.

This sequence joins TRBV19 and TRBJ2-7; the match to TRBD1 covers 7 bases. This CDR3 region has 15 residues. V shed 2 bases and J 2 bases; nucleotides not matched to a gene: 6. Germline CDR1 is LNHDA and CDR2 is SQIVND (reference sequence). CDR3 loop: CASSITTGMAYEQYF. DNA of the CDR3: TGTGCCAGTAGTATAACGACAGGGATGGCCTACGAGCAGTACTTC.

The gene calls are TRBV9 and TRBJ2-1; 9 bases are a match to TRBD1. The CDR3 is made up of 12 amino acids. Germline values: CDR1 SGDLS, CDR2 YYNGEE. Trimming removed 4 bases from V and 10 bases from J; junction bases left unmatched: 3. As DNA, the CDR3 is TGTGCCAGCAGCCCCGGGACAGGGGAGCAGTTCTTC. Its protein is CASSPGTGEQFF.

There are a few counts of this clone. The chain couples TRBV3-1 (or the pseudogene TRBV3-2) to TRBJ1-6; TRBD1 is a possible D gene (6 bases). Trimming left V 2 bases short and J 8 bases short, with 13 bases between. In germline, CDR1 is LGHDT, CDR2 YNNKEL (reference sequence). CDR3 length equals 15 residues. This CDR3 is CASSQMAGAHSPLHF. The CDR3 region has the DNA TGTGCCAGCAGCCAAATGGCAGGGGCACATTCACCCCTCCACTTT.

The rearrangement uses TRBV24-1 and TRBJ2-2, with D uncertain. The CDR3 is made up of 16 amino acids. V gave up 4 bases and J gave up 0 bases, with 11 bases separating them. Germline V gene sequence: CDR1 KGHDR, CDR2 SFDVKD. DNA of the CDR3: TGTGCCACCAGTGACCCGACATATGCGAACACCGGGGAGCTGTTTTTT. This sequence encodes CATSDPTYANTGELFF.

This clone was recorded once. The chain is built from TRBV7-8 and TRBJ1-1; 9 bases are shared with TRBD1. Trimming removed 4 bases from V and 3 bases from J; junction bases left unmatched: 24. Germline V gene lookup returns CDR1 SGHVS and CDR2 FQNEAQ. There are 21 residues in the CDR3. For the CDR3, the DNA is TGTGCCAGCAGCTCCGAACGCACTTACCGGGACAGGGAAGTCGTGTACACTGAAGCTTTCTTT. It translates to CASSSERTYRDREVVYTEAFF.

The V call is TRBV6-6, the J call TRBJ2-2, with D possibly being TRBD2 (5 bases). CDR3 length: 14 amino acids. Germline CDR1 is MNHNY and CDR2 is SVGAGI (reference sequence). Trimming took off 2 bases at V and 3 bases at J, with 7 bases between the two ends. This CDR3 is CASSYDYYTGELFF. The DNA of the CDR3 is TGTGCCAGCAGTTACGACTACTACACCGGGGAGCTGTTTTTT.

The J gene is TRBJ2-2, the V gene TRBV19, with D perhaps TRBD2 (6 bases). CDR3 length: 14 residues. Germline CDR1 LNHDA, CDR2 SQIVND (reference sequence). Trimming pared 4 bases from V and 3 bases from J, leaving 9 bases between. DNA of the CDR3: TGTGCCAGTAGTACGGGACTTTACACCGGGGAGCTGTTTTTT. This gives the protein CASSTGLYTGELFF.

The genes are TRBV4-2 and TRBJ1-1; no reliable D call. The CDR3 runs 18 residues. Trimming removed 0 bases at V and 0 bases at J, with 17 bases between. CDR1 and CDR2 (germline): LGHNA, YNFKEQ. DNA of the CDR3: TGTGCCAGCAGCCAAGATAAGGCACAGAAGTACATGAACACTGAAGCTTTCTTT. Translation gives CASSQDKAQKYMNTEAFF.